A single count supports the clone carrying this T cell receptor (beta chain). This entry comes from a study of blood T cell repertoires in COVID-19. This CDR3 has 13 amino acids. The germline gives CDR1 SGHTA, CDR2 FQGNSA. V trimming: 2 bases; J trimming: 10 bases; junction bases outside the gene matches: 4. Some clones are missing from TCRdb's copy, which holds only in-frame ones; the method was immunoSEQ multiplex PCR. There are 400,000 to 500,000 clones in the sample; 85% to 90% occur only once, and approximately 1.8% lies in the top ten. The chain has TRBV7-2 and TRBJ2-1, with 8 bases identical to TRBD2. This receptor was obtained from a middle-aged woman who had recovered from COVID-19. Material for sequencing was PBMCs or T cells enriched from blood (not recorded which). The CDR3 spells CASSLTGLEEQFF. Here the CDR3 DNA reads TGTGCCAGCAGCTTAACGGGACTAGAAGAGCAGTTCTTC.